The rows below give T cell receptor beta chains drawn from one sample of a study of T cells in Graves' hyperthyroidism and ophthalmopathy. In TCRdb, the multiplex PCR reads were re-called with MiXCR into one record per CDR3 protein. The sample has 300,000 to 450,000 distinct CDR3 sequences, more than 11% seen once. Sequencing was carried out using blood. All receptors come from a woman aged 55-70 years with Graves' hyperthyroidism. CDR3s include the opening cysteine and the closing phenylalanine or tryptophan. A D gene is named only where the DNA matches it firmly. Clone sizes are given selectively: once, few, many, or a class where the clone is expanded.

cdr3_length: 16
clone_size: -
d_call: -
v_call: TRBV20-1
j_call: TRBJ1-1
cdr3_aa: CSAVTVEISGVAEAFF
cdr3_nt: TGCAGTGCGGTTACGGTTGAGATCTCGGGTGTGGCTGAAGCTTTCTTT

cdr3_length: 17
clone_size: -
d_call: -
v_call: TRBV28
j_call: TRBJ2-6
cdr3_aa: CASSSGGTLSGANVLTF
cdr3_nt: TGTGCCAGCAGTAGCGGAGGAACCCTCTCTGGGGCCAACGTCCTGACTTTC

cdr3_length: 15
clone_size: many
d_call: TRBD1
v_call: TRBV12-3/TRBV12-4
j_call: TRBJ2-7
cdr3_aa: CASSSQGASSYEQYF
cdr3_nt: TGTGCCAGCAGTTCCCAGGGGGCAAGCTCCTACGAGCAGTACTTC

cdr3_length: 13
clone_size: few
d_call: -
v_call: TRBV4-1
j_call: TRBJ1-2
cdr3_aa: CASSPQKFYGYTF
cdr3_nt: TGCGCCAGCAGCCCACAGAAATTCTATGGCTACACCTTC

cdr3_length: 19
clone_size: many
d_call: TRBD2
v_call: TRBV2
j_call: TRBJ2-7
cdr3_aa: CASSVFGLVAGQKPYEQYF
cdr3_nt: TGTGCCAGCAGTGTTTTTGGGTTGGTAGCGGGACAAAAACCCTACGAGCAGTACTTC

cdr3_length: 13
clone_size: few
d_call: -
v_call: TRBV12-3/TRBV12-4
j_call: TRBJ2-5
cdr3_aa: CASSPHLGGVQYF
cdr3_nt: TGTGCCAGCAGTCCACACCTCGGGGGAGTCCAGTACTTC

cdr3_length: 17
clone_size: few
d_call: -
v_call: TRBV11-2
j_call: TRBJ1-5
cdr3_aa: CASSPNPWGNSNQPQHF
cdr3_nt: TGCGCCAGCAGCCCCAATCCCTGGGGGAATAGCAATCAGCCCCAGCATTTT

cdr3_length: 14
clone_size: many
d_call: -
v_call: TRBV4-1
j_call: TRBJ2-5
cdr3_aa: CASSQDPQGLAQYF
cdr3_nt: TGCGCCAGCAGCCAAGATCCCCAGGGGCTGGCCCAGTACTTC

cdr3_length: 15
clone_size: -
d_call: -
v_call: TRBV19
j_call: TRBJ2-1
cdr3_aa: CASSSPGTALWEQFF
cdr3_nt: TGTGCCAGTAGTTCCCCCGGGACTGCCCTGTGGGAGCAGTTCTTC

cdr3_length: 16
clone_size: many
d_call: -
v_call: TRBV3-1
j_call: TRBJ2-1
cdr3_aa: CASSYYRDPPPDEQFF
cdr3_nt: TGTGCCAGCAGCTACTACCGGGACCCTCCGCCTGATGAGCAGTTCTTC

cdr3_length: 15
clone_size: few
d_call: -
v_call: TRBV18
j_call: TRBJ2-5
cdr3_aa: CASSPTRDLRETQYF
cdr3_nt: TGTGCCAGCTCACCCACCCGCGACCTCAGAGAGACCCAGTACTTC

cdr3_length: 16
clone_size: many
d_call: -
v_call: TRBV20-1
j_call: TRBJ2-1
cdr3_aa: CSARDLNEAGYNEQFF
cdr3_nt: TGCAGTGCTAGAGATTTGAATGAGGCGGGATACAATGAGCAGTTCTTC

cdr3_length: 15
clone_size: -
d_call: TRBD2
v_call: TRBV19
j_call: TRBJ2-5
cdr3_aa: CASSLQGLAEETQYF
cdr3_nt: TGTGCCAGTAGTCTCCAGGGACTAGCGGAAGAGACCCAGTACTTC

cdr3_length: 15
clone_size: -
d_call: TRBD1
v_call: TRBV11-3
j_call: TRBJ2-3
cdr3_aa: CASSSGDRGTDTQYF
cdr3_nt: TGTGCCAGCAGCTCGGGGGACAGGGGCACAGATACGCAGTATTTT

cdr3_length: 14
clone_size: -
d_call: -
v_call: TRBV11-1
j_call: TRBJ2-3
cdr3_aa: CASSLPGGTDTQYF
cdr3_nt: TGTGCCAGCAGCTTACCAGGGGGCACAGATACGCAGTATTTT

cdr3_length: 15
clone_size: -
d_call: -
v_call: TRBV29-1
j_call: TRBJ2-3
cdr3_aa: CSVESRSFSTDTQYF
cdr3_nt: TGCAGCGTTGAAAGTAGATCTTTTAGCACAGATACGCAGTATTTT

cdr3_length: 16
clone_size: many
d_call: TRBD2
v_call: TRBV9
j_call: TRBJ2-7
cdr3_aa: CASSVTTSATSYEQYF
cdr3_nt: TGTGCCAGCAGCGTAACGACTAGCGCCACCTCCTACGAGCAGTACTTC

cdr3_length: 13
clone_size: many
d_call: -
v_call: TRBV2
j_call: TRBJ2-1
cdr3_aa: CASSFSQYNEQFF
cdr3_nt: TGTGCCAGCAGTTTTTCCCAATACAATGAGCAGTTCTTC

cdr3_length: 15
clone_size: -
d_call: TRBD2
v_call: TRBV9
j_call: TRBJ2-1
cdr3_aa: CASSVGGDYYNEQFF
cdr3_nt: TGTGCCAGCAGCGTAGGTGGGGACTACTACAATGAGCAGTTCTTC

cdr3_length: 16
clone_size: once
d_call: TRBD2
v_call: TRBV19
j_call: TRBJ2-1
cdr3_aa: CTSRLVGSGRPGEQFF
cdr3_nt: TGTACCAGTAGATTGGTGGGTAGCGGGAGACCCGGGGAGCAGTTCTTC

cdr3_length: 14
clone_size: many
d_call: -
v_call: TRBV27
j_call: TRBJ2-1
cdr3_aa: CASSWRRSYNEQFF
cdr3_nt: TGTGCCAGCAGTTGGCGTAGATCCTACAATGAGCAGTTCTTC

cdr3_length: 13
clone_size: few
d_call: -
v_call: TRBV27
j_call: TRBJ2-7
cdr3_aa: CASRPTDSYEQYF
cdr3_nt: TGTGCCAGCAGGCCGACAGATTCCTACGAGCAGTACTTC

cdr3_length: 12
clone_size: once
d_call: -
v_call: TRBV30
j_call: TRBJ1-1
cdr3_aa: CAWSVRGTEAFF
cdr3_nt: TGTGCCTGGAGTGTACGAGGCACTGAAGCTTTCTTT

cdr3_length: 13
clone_size: many
d_call: -
v_call: TRBV5-6
j_call: TRBJ2-7
cdr3_aa: CASSKGRSYEQYF
cdr3_nt: TGTGCCAGCAGCAAAGGACGATCGTACGAGCAGTACTTC

cdr3_length: 15
clone_size: many
d_call: TRBD1
v_call: TRBV20-1
j_call: TRBJ2-2
cdr3_aa: CSASSGTGRTGELFF
cdr3_nt: TGCAGTGCTAGCTCCGGGACAGGGAGGACCGGGGAGCTGTTTTTT

cdr3_length: 13
clone_size: -
d_call: -
v_call: TRBV28
j_call: TRBJ2-7
cdr3_aa: CASSLRETYEQYF
cdr3_nt: TGTGCCAGCAGTTTGCGGGAAACCTACGAGCAGTACTTC